The 12 T cell receptor beta chains listed next were all sequenced from one sample in a study of PD-1 blockade in mismatch repair-deficient tumors. Profiled with immunoSEQ multiplex PCR; TCRdb holds only in-frame clones, not every one. The sample lists roughly 40,000 clones, approximately 85% seen once, with around 4.2% in the top ten. The sample was peripheral blood, taken approximately 80 weeks after starting pembrolizumab. These receptor sequences come from an adult with mismatch repair-deficient cancer.

The chain is built from TRBV2 and TRBJ1-1; D remains unclear. V lost 0 bases and J 1 base, leaving 9 bases between the germline ends. The CDR3 spans 15 residues. Germline-derived CDR1 and CDR2 are SNHLY and FYNNEI. The chain's CDR3 is CASSEAGVGNTEAFF. For the CDR3, the DNA is TGTGCCAGCAGTGAAGCTGGGGTGGGGAACACTGAAGCTTTCTTT.

V and J are TRBV29-1 and TRBJ2-1; TRBD1 aligns across 7 bases. The CDR3 has 11 amino acids. The V gene end was trimmed by 5 bases and the J gene end by 6 bases; junction bases not matched to a gene: 1. Germline V lookup: CDR1 SQVTM, CDR2 ANQGSEA. The CDR3 DNA follows: TGCAGCGTTCACAGGGGCAATGAGCAGTTCTTC. It codes for CSVHRGNEQFF.

This clone has a handful of counts. The CDR3 protein is CASSLSQASTYEQYF. The CDR3 DNA sequence: TGTGCCAGCAGTTTGTCCCAGGCCTCTACCTACGAGCAGTACTTC. The chain joins TRBV27 to TRBJ2-7; D gene uncertain. The germline V gene has CDR1 MNHEY and CDR2 SMNVEV (reference sequence). The CDR3 length is 15 residues. Trimming cost V 3 bases and J 2 bases, with 14 bases left between them.

The V call is TRBV5-1, the J call TRBJ1-1; TRBD1 aligns across 8 bases. This CDR3 region has 16 residues. Losses at the gene ends were 0 bases for V and 5 bases for J; bases not matched to a gene: 9. Looked up from germline, CDR1 is SGHRS and CDR2 is YFSETQ. The DNA for the CDR3 is TGCGCCAGCAGCTTGGCAACATCAGGGGGCAAGACTGAAGCTTTCTTT. Residues: CASSLATSGGKTEAFF.

The chain carries TRBV6-5 and TRBJ2-7; D is possibly TRBD1 or TRBD2 (6 bases each). CDR3 length equals 15 residues. Trimming shortened V by 0 bases and J by 0 bases, and 9 bases separated the two germline ends. Germline V gives CDR1 MNHEY, CDR2 SVGAGI. CDR3: CASSYSGGLSYEQYF. In DNA, the CDR3 is TGTGCCAGCAGTTACTCGGGGGGCCTCTCCTACGAGCAGTACTTC.

The chain carries TRBV20-1 and TRBJ1-1; a weak D match, TRBD1 (5 bases). Germline V lookup: CDR1 DFQATT, CDR2 SNEGSKA (reference sequence). Trimming took off 5 bases at V and 6 bases at J, with 10 bases between the two ends. This CDR3 spans 11 amino acids. CDR3 in DNA: TGCAGTGCTGGACCAGGGTCTGAAGCTTTCTTT. As protein: CSAGPGSEAFF.

V gene TRBV10-3 combines with J gene TRBJ2-1; D uncertain. This CDR3 is built from 12 residues. CDR1 ENHRY and CDR2 SYGVKD come from the germline V gene. Trimming cost V 4 bases and J 9 bases, with 10 bases left between them. The CDR3 protein is CAISGARVEQFF. CDR3 coding DNA: TGTGCCATCAGTGGGGCGAGAGTTGAGCAGTTCTTC.

This chain connects TRBV19 to TRBJ2-5, with TRBD1 identical over 7 bases. Germline loops: CDR1 LNHDA, CDR2 SQIVND (reference sequence). The CDR3 has 13 amino acids. V dropped 5 bases and J dropped 2; count of bases not matched to a gene: 2. The DNA for the CDR3 is TGTGCCAGTAGTGGGACAGCTCAAGAGACCCAGTACTTC. Its protein is CASSGTAQETQYF. Full variable domain (remainder filled in from reference TRBV19 and TRBJ2-5): DGGITQSPKYLFRKEGQNVTLSCEQNLNHDAMYWYRQDPGQGLRLIYYSQIVNDFQKGDIAEGYSVSREKKESFPLTVTSAQKNPTAFYLCASSGTAQETQYFGPGTRLLVL.

This clone was counted only a few times. The chain links TRBV4-2 to TRBJ2-7, with D possibly TRBD1 on 6 matching bases. The V end lost 1 base, the J end lost 6 bases, and 13 bases lay between the germline ends. The CDR3 sequence is 14 residues long. Germline V gene sequence: CDR1 LGHNA, CDR2 YNFKEQ. The CDR3 DNA reads TGTGCCAGCAGCCAAGCCCCAGGGGCTCTCGAGCAGTACTTC. Encoded protein: CASSQAPGALEQYF.

The V call is TRBV7-9, the J call TRBJ1-2; D remains ambiguous. Germline-derived CDR1 and CDR2 are SEHNR and FQNEAQ (reference sequence). The CDR3 has 15 residues. The V and J ends lost 3 bases and 14 bases respectively, with 25 bases between them. DNA for the CDR3: TGTGCCAGCAGCTTGGTCCCCGGATCCTCTGGGGTTGGGACCTTC. The encoded protein is CASSLVPGSSGVGTF.

The CDR3 bases are TGCGCCAGCAGAGGTGGAGGATCAGCCTACGAGCAGTACTTC. This encodes CASRGGGSAYEQYF. This sequence joins TRBV5-1 and TRBJ2-7, with D maybe TRBD2 (5 bases). The CDR3 is 14 amino acids. Germline CDR1 reads SGHRS; CDR2 reads YFSETQ. Trimming shortened V by 5 bases and J by 2 bases, and 14 bases separated the two germline ends.

The rearrangement joins TRBV6-1 to TRBJ1-5; a weak D match, TRBD1 (6 bases). Trimming removed 2 bases from V and 3 bases from J, with 8 bases in between. The CDR3 has 14 amino acids. Germline assignment: CDR1 MNHNS and CDR2 SASEGT. CDR3 in amino acids: CASSERDNNQPQHF. CDR3 in DNA: TGTGCCAGCAGTGAACGGGACAACAATCAGCCCCAGCATTTT.